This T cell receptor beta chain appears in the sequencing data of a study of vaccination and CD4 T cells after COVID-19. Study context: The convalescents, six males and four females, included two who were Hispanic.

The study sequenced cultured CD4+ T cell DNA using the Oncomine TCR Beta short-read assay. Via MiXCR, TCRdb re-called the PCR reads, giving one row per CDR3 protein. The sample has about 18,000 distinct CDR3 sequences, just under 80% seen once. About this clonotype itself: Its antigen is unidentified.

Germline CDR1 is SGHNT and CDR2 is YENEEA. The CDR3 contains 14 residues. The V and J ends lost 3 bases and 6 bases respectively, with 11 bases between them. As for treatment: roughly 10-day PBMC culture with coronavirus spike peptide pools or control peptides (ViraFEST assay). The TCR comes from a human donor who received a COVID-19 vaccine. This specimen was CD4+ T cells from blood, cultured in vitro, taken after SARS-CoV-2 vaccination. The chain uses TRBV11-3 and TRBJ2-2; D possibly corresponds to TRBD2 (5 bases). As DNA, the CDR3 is TGTGCCAGCAGCTTGGGGTCCGGGGCCGGGGAGCTGTTTTTT. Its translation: CASSLGSGAGELFF. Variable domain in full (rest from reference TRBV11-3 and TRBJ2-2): EAGVVQSPRYKIIEKKQPVAFWCNPISGHNTLYWYLQNLGQGPELLIRYENEEAVDDSQLPKDRFSAERLKGVDSTLKIQPAELGDSAVYLCASSLGSGAGELFFGEGSRLTVL.